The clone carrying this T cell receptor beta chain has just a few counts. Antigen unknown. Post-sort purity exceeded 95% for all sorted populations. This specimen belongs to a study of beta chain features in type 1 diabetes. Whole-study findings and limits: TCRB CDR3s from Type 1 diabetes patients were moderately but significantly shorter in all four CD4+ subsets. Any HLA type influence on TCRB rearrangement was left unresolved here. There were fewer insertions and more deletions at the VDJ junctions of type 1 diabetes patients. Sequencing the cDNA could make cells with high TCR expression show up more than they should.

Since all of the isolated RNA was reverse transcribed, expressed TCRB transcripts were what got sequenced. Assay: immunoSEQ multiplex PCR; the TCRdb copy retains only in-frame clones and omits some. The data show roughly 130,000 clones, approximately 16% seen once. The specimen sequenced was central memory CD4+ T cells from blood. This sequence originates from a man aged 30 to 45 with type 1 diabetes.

CDR3 nucleotide sequence: TGTGCCAGCAGCCGCCTGGGACAGGGAATAAATGGCTACACCTTC. Residues: CASSRLGQGINGYTF. V and J are TRBV6-6 and TRBJ1-2; 9 nucleotides agree with TRBD1. Germline loops: CDR1 MNHNY, CDR2 SVGAGI (reference sequence). CDR3 length: 15 amino acids. V gave up 6 bases and J gave up 6 bases; unmatched junction bases: 11.